The text below deals with one TCR beta chain. As yet, its antigen is unknown. Individuals having autoimmune disease history or systemic immunosuppression were not enrolled. Blood specimens came from baseline, cycle 4 day 1, and cycle 7 day 1. These data are taken from a study of OX40 agonist ivuxolimab in advanced cancers. Overall study: Dosing consisted of intravenous ivuxolimab at 0.01 to 10 mg/kg every 2 weeks. Findings and caveats of the study: Relative to CD4+, CD8+ T cells held more expanded clones on average.

Profiled with immunoSEQ multiplex PCR; TCRdb holds only in-frame clones, not every one. The sample lists about 110,000 clones, around nine tenths occurring once. The CDR3 length is 14 residues. Germline CDR1 LNHDA, CDR2 SQIVND (reference sequence). V lost 11 bases to trimming and J lost 4 bases; unmatched junction nucleotides: 10. This sequence originates from an adult with an advanced solid tumor such as melanoma, head and neck, liver or kidney cancer. V gene TRBV19 combines with J gene TRBJ1-2; 10 nucleotides agree with TRBD1. Sequenced here: CD4+ or CD8+ T cells sorted from blood, sampled in a trial of the OX40 agonist ivuxolimab. Written as DNA, the CDR3 is TGTGCCTCTACAGGAGGACAGGGGGTCTATGGCTACACCTTC. Amino acid sequence: CASTGGQGVYGYTF.